The present entry profiles one T cell receptor (beta chain) with its context. What it binds is unknown. At one of its ends the junction is not consistent with the germline gene, which may arise from a read error. The sorted regulatory T cells were CD4+, CD25-high and CD127-low, with genomic DNA sequenced. The data stem from a study of regulatory and conventional T cells in RAG deficiency. Study results and limitations: In Omenn syndrome, Treg and Tconv repertoires overlapped >75%. Control T-cell subsets had markedly higher Shannon entropy and lower Simpson indices than RAG-deficient patients.

CDR1 and CDR2 (germline): SGHTA, FQGNSA. This CDR3 is built from 13 residues. TCRdb's table, derived via immunoSEQ multiplex PCR, lists solely in-frame clones and lacks some. The data hold roughly 28,000 clones, with over 80% observed a single time. This sample was also put to use in a study of regulatory T cells. As reported in that work: The primer mix had 52 TRBV and 13 TRBJ primers. Skewed V and J usage and few unique V-J pairs marked patient repertoires, most in Tregs.

The material sequenced was Tregs sorted from blood. V and J are TRBV7-2 and TRBJ2-1; a possible D gene is TRBD1 (6 bases). This receptor was obtained from a human donor in good health. CDR3 bases: TGTGCCAGCAGCTTAAATAAGGCAGGGGTCGAAATCTTC. This sequence encodes CASSLNKAGVEIF.